This passage covers 29 T cell receptor beta chains from one sample sequenced in a study of blood T cell repertoires in COVID-19. Here immunoSEQ multiplex PCR was the method, and the copy in TCRdb shows in-frame clones only, minus some. Of 490,000 or so clones in the sample, roughly 90% were seen once. Sequencing used PBMCs or T cells enriched from blood (not recorded which). Receptors were obtained from a woman aged 40 to 50 who had recovered from COVID-19.

The chain links TRBV10-3 to TRBJ1-1; 7 nucleotides agree with TRBD1. Germline values: CDR1 ENHRY, CDR2 SYGVKD. This CDR3 has 15 amino acids. The junction had 3 bases not matched to a gene; V was cut back by 0 bases and J by 2 bases. The CDR3 nucleotides read TGTGCCATCAGTGAGTCAGGGGGCGGAAACACTGAAGCTTTCTTT. Encoded protein: CAISESGGGNTEAFF.

The chain employs TRBV6-1 and TRBJ1-2, with D unclear. Deletions cut 2 bases from V and 5 bases from J, with 18 bases between. The CDR3 is 16 amino acids. Germline values: CDR1 MNHNS, CDR2 SASEGT. The DNA of the CDR3 is TGTGCCAGCAGTGAACCCGGGTCTTCAAACGGGTATGGCTACACCTTC. It encodes CASSEPGSSNGYGYTF.

The chain links TRBV2 to TRBJ1-2; possibly TRBD1 for D (6 bases). V was shortened by 8 bases and J by 4 bases, with 11 bases between the two germline ends. The germline V gene has CDR1 SNHLY and CDR2 FYNNEI. The length of the CDR3 is 12 residues. The CDR3 loop is CASRTAPYGYTF. The CDR3 nucleotides read TGTGCCAGCCGGACAGCTCCCTATGGCTACACCTTC.

This chain uses TRBV27 with TRBJ2-7, with 15 nucleotides matching TRBD2. Germline loops: CDR1 MNHEY, CDR2 SMNVEV (reference sequence). V shed 10 bases, J shed 4 bases, and the junction held 8 bases outside the gene matches. This CDR3 has 15 amino acids. The CDR3 loop is CATTGLAGGFYEQYF. The CDR3, as DNA: TGTGCCACCACGGGACTAGCGGGAGGCTTTTACGAGCAGTACTTC.

The chain employs TRBV28 and TRBJ2-2, with TRBD2 matching 11 bases. The CDR3 sequence is 17 residues long. Trimming removed 5 bases from V and 1 base from J; junction bases left unmatched: 6. Germline V gene lookup returns CDR1 MDHEN and CDR2 SYDVKM. The CDR3 region is CASSLLTSGRNTGELFF. The CDR3 DNA reads TGTGCCAGCAGTCTGCTAACTAGCGGGAGGAACACCGGGGAGCTGTTTTTT.

The rearrangement joins TRBV2 to TRBJ1-6; 7 bases align to TRBD1. The CDR3 has 15 residues. Germline assignment: CDR1 SNHLY and CDR2 FYNNEI. The junction had 8 bases not matched to a gene; V was cut back by 3 bases and J by 9 bases. The CDR3 sequence is CASSDDREEGSPLHF. In nucleotides, the CDR3 is TGTGCCAGCAGTGACGACAGGGAAGAGGGTTCACCCCTCCACTTT.

The chain is built from TRBV6-5 and TRBJ2-1, with D maybe TRBD2 (5 bases). Germline V gene sequence: CDR1 MNHEY, CDR2 SVGAGI. Deletions cut 8 bases from V and 5 bases from J, with 13 bases between. The CDR3 length is 13 residues. Written as DNA, the CDR3 is TGTGCCAGCGGTTTAGCGCTGAACAATGAGCAGTTCTTC. Its translation: CASGLALNNEQFF.

The V call is TRBV9, the J call TRBJ2-1; 15 bases match TRBD2. V lost 1 base and J lost 9; bases outside the gene matches: 8. This CDR3 comprises 17 residues. Germline CDR1 SGDLS, CDR2 YYNGEE. For the CDR3, the DNA is TGTGCCAGCAGCGTAACCGGGACTAGCGGGGGGTATGGTGAGCAGTTCTTC. Translating gives CASSVTGTSGGYGEQFF.

CDR3 sequence (DNA): TGTGCCAGTAGTATACTAGCGGGAGTGACCTACGAGCAGTACTTC. It translates to CASSILAGVTYEQYF. The rearrangement joins TRBV19 to TRBJ2-7, with TRBD2 identical over 10 bases. This CDR3 has 15 amino acids. Germline CDR1 LNHDA, CDR2 SQIVND (reference sequence). Trimming took 2 bases from V and 2 from J; bases not matched to a gene: 3.

V is TRBV7-2 and J is TRBJ2-5, with a weak D call TRBD1 (5 bases). There are 12 residues in the CDR3. CDR1 is SGHTA and CDR2 is FQGNSA in the germline V gene. Trimming removed 5 bases from V and 5 bases from J, with 9 bases in between. The CDR3 region is CASSQTGETQYF. The CDR3 DNA sequence: TGTGCCAGCAGCCAAACAGGCGAGACCCAGTACTTC.

This chain uses TRBV5-5 with TRBJ2-1, with D tentatively TRBD2 (5 bases). Germline-derived CDR1 and CDR2 are SGHKS and YYEKEE (reference sequence). Trimming took 4 bases from V and 6 from J, leaving 14 bases between them. This CDR3 comprises 14 residues. For the CDR3, the DNA is TGTGCCAGCAGCCTCTGGACTCCCAGCAATGAGCAGTTCTTC. It yields the protein CASSLWTPSNEQFF.

This rearrangement joins TRBV5-8 to TRBJ1-5; 10 bases are shared with TRBD1. The germline gives CDR1 SGHTS, CDR2 YDEGEE. The CDR3 totals 15 residues. V shed 2 bases, J shed 7 bases, and the junction held 6 bases outside the gene matches. The CDR3 sequence is CASSFMGQGRQPQHF. The CDR3 nucleotides are TGTGCCAGCAGCTTTATGGGACAGGGGAGACAGCCCCAGCATTTT.

The rearrangement joins TRBV5-5 to TRBJ1-1, with 8 bases matching TRBD1. This CDR3 has 15 amino acids. Germline assignment: CDR1 SGHKS and CDR2 YYEKEE (reference sequence). The V gene end was trimmed by 1 base and the J gene end by 1 base; junction bases not matched to a gene: 3. The CDR3: CASSLRQGANTEAFF. For the CDR3, the DNA is TGTGCCAGCAGCTTGCGGCAGGGGGCGAACACTGAAGCTTTCTTT.

The chain couples TRBV7-8 to TRBJ2-7, with no clear D. V was clipped by 3 bases and J by 2 bases, with 8 bases between them. Germline V gene lookup returns CDR1 SGHVS and CDR2 FQNEAQ. The CDR3 runs to 13 residues. The chain's CDR3 is CASSFLEAYEQYF. CDR3 DNA sequence: TGTGCCAGCAGCTTCCTCGAGGCCTACGAGCAGTACTTC.

CDR3 sequence reads: CASSSDWVVGRVQETQYF. The CDR3 nucleotides read TGTGCCAGCAGTTCCGACTGGGTTGTCGGCCGGGTCCAAGAGACCCAGTACTTC. The rearrangement uses TRBV27 and TRBJ2-5; D unclear. The CDR3 is 18 residues long. Germline V CDR1 and CDR2: MNHEY, SMNVEV (reference sequence). Trimming removed 4 bases at V and 1 base at J, with 22 bases between.

V and J are TRBV29-1 and TRBJ1-2, with D tentatively TRBD1 (5 bases). The germline CDR1 and CDR2 sequences are SQVTM and ANQGSEA. V gave up 8 bases and J gave up 0 bases, with 28 bases separating them. CDR3 length: 18 residues. CDR3: CSIRRAKAGLPSNYGYTF. In DNA form, the CDR3 reads TGCAGCATTCGAAGGGCTAAGGCAGGGCTGCCTTCTAACTATGGCTACACCTTC.

This clone was seen a single time. CDR3: CATSGTTNTEAFF. In nucleotides, the CDR3 is TGTGCCACCAGTGGCACGACAAACACTGAAGCTTTCTTT. The chain couples TRBV24-1 to TRBJ1-1; D not certain. This CDR3 contains 13 residues. Between the trimmed V and J ends, which lost 5 bases and 2 bases, there was a span of 8 bases. Germline V gene lookup returns CDR1 KGHDR and CDR2 SFDVKD.

The chain couples TRBV27 to TRBJ2-3; 8 bases align to TRBD2. The CDR3 is 17 amino acids. Germline V gene lookup returns CDR1 MNHEY and CDR2 SMNVEV (reference sequence). The V gene end was trimmed by 6 bases and the J gene end by 3 bases; junction bases not matched to a gene: 14. The CDR3 DNA follows: TGTGCCAGCAGCCCTTTGGGGGCGGGAGGTTGGACAGATACGCAGTATTTT. This sequence encodes CASSPLGAGGWTDTQYF.

The rearrangement links TRBV10-3 to TRBJ2-2; 7 nucleotides match TRBD1. The CDR3 totals 14 residues. Germline V gene data show CDR1 as ENHRY and CDR2 as SYGVKD. Trimming cost V 8 bases and J 5 bases; bases outside gene matches: 8. CDR3 nucleotide sequence: TGTGCCATCCAGGGGGACAGATGGACCGGGGAGCTGTTTTTT. It codes for CAIQGDRWTGELFF.

The chain joins TRBV3-1 (or the pseudogene TRBV3-2) to TRBJ1-1; D perhaps matches TRBD1 (6 bases). Germline V gene data show CDR1 as LGHDT and CDR2 as YNNKEL (reference sequence). Trimming removed 0 bases from V and 9 bases from J, with 11 bases in between. CDR3 length: 13 amino acids. The CDR3 reads CASSQDFGGKAFF. CDR3 sequence (DNA): TGTGCCAGCAGCCAAGATTTTGGGGGCAAAGCTTTCTTT.

The CDR3 sequence is CASSHLAGAHNEQFF. DNA of the CDR3: TGTGCCAGCAGCCATCTAGCGGGAGCCCACAATGAGCAGTTCTTC. The rearrangement links TRBV13 to TRBJ2-1; 10 positions match TRBD2. Germline loops: CDR1 PRHDT, CDR2 FYEKMQ (reference sequence). Trimming took 5 bases from V and 5 from J; bases not matched to a gene: 6. The CDR3 contains 15 residues.

The gene calls are TRBV6-2 or TRBV6-3 and TRBJ1-4; TRBD1 matches 8 bases. Trimming at V came to 2 bases and at J to 5 bases, leaving 13 bases not matched to a gene. CDR1 and CDR2 from the germline V gene are MNHEY and SVGEGT. This CDR3 comprises 18 residues. The CDR3 DNA follows: TGTGCCAGCAGTTACCCTCGGACAGGGAAAGGAAGGAATGAAAAACTGTTTTTT. Protein: CASSYPRTGKGRNEKLFF.

The chain recombines TRBV2 with TRBJ1-1; no clear D gene. Trimming pared 7 bases from V and 5 bases from J, leaving 17 bases between. This CDR3 region has 14 residues. Germline loops: CDR1 SNHLY, CDR2 FYNNEI. The CDR3 coding sequence is TGTGCCAGCACACGGAGTACCCGGGTGACTGAAGCTTTCTTT. Translation: CASTRSTRVTEAFF.

This clone occurred a few times. This sequence joins TRBV2 and TRBJ1-1; TRBD1 matches at 7 bases. The junction had 10 bases not matched to a gene; V was cut back by 7 bases and J by 5 bases. The germline V gene has CDR1 SNHLY and CDR2 FYNNEI. CDR3 length: 14 amino acids. In DNA, the CDR3 is TGTGCCAGCACCATAGACAGGGTTGAAACTGAAGCTTTCTTT. This codes for CASTIDRVETEAFF.

The chain links TRBV19 to TRBJ2-2; 14 bases agree with TRBD2. The CDR3 spans 18 residues. V was pared by 6 bases and J by 4 bases, with 10 bases of the junction left unmatched. The germline CDR1 and CDR2 sequences are LNHDA and SQIVND (reference sequence). CDR3 amino acids: CASRDQGTSGSGTGELFF. CDR3 DNA: TGTGCCAGTAGAGACCAAGGGACTAGCGGGAGTGGCACCGGGGAGCTGTTTTTT.

This sequence joins TRBV25-1 and TRBJ2-6; TRBD1 is a possible D gene (6 bases). CDR1 and CDR2 from the germline V gene are MGHDK and SYGVNS. Trimming took 8 bases from V and 0 from J, leaving 17 bases between them. The CDR3 length is 17 residues. The CDR3, as DNA: TGTGCCAGCCACAGGGAATTACGTGTCTCTGGGGCCAACGTCCTGACTTTC. It codes for CASHRELRVSGANVLTF.

This chain uses TRBV7-8 with TRBJ1-6, with D perhaps matching TRBD1 (5 bases). The germline CDR1 and CDR2 sequences are SGHVS and FQNEAQ. V lost 1 base and J 8 bases, leaving 15 bases between the germline ends. The CDR3 consists of 16 residues. The CDR3 sequence: CASSLDRVRADSPLHF. In nucleotides, the CDR3 is TGTGCCAGCAGCTTAGATCGGGTCAGGGCCGATTCACCCCTCCACTTT.

The CDR3 DNA follows: TGTGCCAGCAGCCAGGGGTCAGGATATCAGCCCCAGCATTTT. Its protein is CASSQGSGYQPQHF. The chain couples TRBV6-5 to TRBJ1-5, with a possible D match to TRBD1 (6 bases). Germline CDR1 MNHEY, CDR2 SVGAGI. The ends were cut back, 6 bases at V and 5 bases at J, with 14 bases in the middle. The CDR3 contains 14 residues.

The chain employs TRBV29-1 and TRBJ2-7; TRBD2 is a possible D gene (6 bases). Germline V gives CDR1 SQVTM, CDR2 ANQGSEA. This CDR3 contains 13 residues. Trimming stripped 5 bases from V and 3 bases from J, with 14 bases between. This CDR3 reads CSVRLEGYYEQYF. As DNA, the CDR3 is TGCAGCGTTCGACTGGAGGGCTACTACGAGCAGTACTTC.